The 7 T cell receptor beta chains in this list originate from one sample, sequenced in a study of CD8 T cells in Susac syndrome. Random-hexamer reverse transcription was applied to roughly 0.5 to 1 ug RNA. MiXCR, run by TCRdb on the immunoSEQ multiplex PCR reads, gives a single entry per CDR3 protein. The data show about 130,000 distinct CDR3 sequences, with approximately 95% seen just once and roughly 0.32% held by the top ten. Sequenced input: CD8+ T cells from PBMCs. All receptors derive from a human donor with multiple sclerosis.

The chain recombines TRBV12-3 or TRBV12-4 with TRBJ2-3, with a possible D match to TRBD2 (6 bases). V was cut by 2 bases and J by 5 bases, with 14 bases left in between. The CDR3 is made up of 15 amino acids. CDR3 in DNA: TGTGCCAGCAGTTTATTGGCTAGCGCTGGAGATACGCAGTATTTT. It yields the protein CASSLLASAGDTQYF.

The genes are TRBV30 and TRBJ1-1; D call uncertain. Between the trimmed V and J ends, which lost 5 bases and 0 bases, there was a span of 7 bases. Germline assignment: CDR1 GTSNPN and CDR2 SVGIG (reference sequence). The CDR3 consists of 12 residues. The CDR3 loop reads CAWGSLNTEAFF. The CDR3 DNA follows: TGTGCCTGGGGGAGTCTGAACACTGAAGCTTTCTTT.

This clonotype was found a few times. The V gene is TRBV6-6, the J gene TRBJ2-1; possibly TRBD2 for D (5 bases). V shed 6 bases and J shed 4 bases, with 10 bases lying between them. The CDR3 has 13 residues. Per germline, CDR1 MNHNY and CDR2 SVGAGI (reference sequence). CDR3 nucleotides: TGTGCCAGCAGCTTAGAGGGTTACAATGAGCAGTTCTTC. Its protein is CASSLEGYNEQFF.

The chain employs TRBV6-2 or TRBV6-3 and TRBJ2-1; D is unresolved. Germline CDR1 reads MNHEY; CDR2 reads SVGEGT. V gave up 10 bases and J gave up 4 bases, with 8 bases separating them. The CDR3 extends over 11 amino acids. As DNA, the CDR3 is TGTGCCACGACGATATACAATGAGCAGTTCTTC. Translated: CATTIYNEQFF.

This chain joins TRBV2 and TRBJ2-7, with D uncertain. This CDR3 region has 12 residues. Germline CDR1 and CDR2: SNHLY and FYNNEI. Trimming pared 1 base from V and 4 bases from J, leaving 5 bases between. In nucleotides, the CDR3 is TGTGCCAGCAGTGAAGTGAATTACGAGCAGTACGTC. Translating gives CASSEVNYEQYV.

The CDR3 sequence is CASSSGPGISETQYF. CDR3 DNA: TGTGCCAGCAGCTCAGGTCCAGGGATTTCGGAGACCCAGTACTTC. The chain combines TRBV5-4 with TRBJ2-5; tentative D call: TRBD1 (5 bases). The germline CDR1 and CDR2 sequences are SGHNT and YYREEE (reference sequence). The CDR3 has 15 residues. V lost 3 bases and J 5 bases, leaving 17 bases between the germline ends.

This chain connects TRBV12-3 or TRBV12-4 to TRBJ2-1; TRBD2 matches 8 bases. This CDR3 has 18 residues. Trimming removed 5 bases from V and 3 bases from J; junction bases left unmatched: 15. In DNA, the CDR3 is TGTGCCAGCAGTCCCCTCGGACTAGCCCGGACCGGCTACAATGAGCAGTTCTTC. It yields the protein CASSPLGLARTGYNEQFF.